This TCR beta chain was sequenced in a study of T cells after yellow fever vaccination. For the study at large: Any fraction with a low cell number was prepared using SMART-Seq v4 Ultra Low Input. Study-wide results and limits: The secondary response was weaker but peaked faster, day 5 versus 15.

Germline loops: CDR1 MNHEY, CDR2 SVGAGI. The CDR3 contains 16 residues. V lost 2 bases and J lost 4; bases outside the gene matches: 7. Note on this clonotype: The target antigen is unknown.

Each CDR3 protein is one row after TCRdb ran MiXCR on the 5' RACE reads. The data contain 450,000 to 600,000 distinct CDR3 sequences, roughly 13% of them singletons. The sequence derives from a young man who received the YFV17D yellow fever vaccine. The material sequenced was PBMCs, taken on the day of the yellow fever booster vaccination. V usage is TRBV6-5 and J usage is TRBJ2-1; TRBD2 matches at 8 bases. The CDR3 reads CASSYRLAGPYNEQFF. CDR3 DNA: TGTGCCAGCAGTTACCGTTTAGCGGGGCCTTACAATGAGCAGTTCTTC.